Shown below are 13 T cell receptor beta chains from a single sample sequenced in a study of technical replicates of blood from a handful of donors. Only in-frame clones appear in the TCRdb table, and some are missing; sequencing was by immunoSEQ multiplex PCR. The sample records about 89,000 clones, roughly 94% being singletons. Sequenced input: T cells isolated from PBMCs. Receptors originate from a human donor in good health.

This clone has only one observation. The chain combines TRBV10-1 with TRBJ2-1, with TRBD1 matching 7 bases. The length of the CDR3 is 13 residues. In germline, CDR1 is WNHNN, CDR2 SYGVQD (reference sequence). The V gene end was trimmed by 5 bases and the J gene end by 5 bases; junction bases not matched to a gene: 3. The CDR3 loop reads CASSSGTDNEQFF. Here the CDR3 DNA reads TGCGCCAGCAGTTCTGGGACAGACAATGAGCAGTTCTTC.

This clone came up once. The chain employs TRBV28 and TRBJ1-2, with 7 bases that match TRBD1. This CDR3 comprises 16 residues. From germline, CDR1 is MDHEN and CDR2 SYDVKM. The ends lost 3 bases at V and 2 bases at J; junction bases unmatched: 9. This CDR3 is CASSFGTAAQNYGYTF. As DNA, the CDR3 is TGTGCCAGCAGTTTCGGGACAGCCGCCCAGAACTATGGCTACACCTTC.

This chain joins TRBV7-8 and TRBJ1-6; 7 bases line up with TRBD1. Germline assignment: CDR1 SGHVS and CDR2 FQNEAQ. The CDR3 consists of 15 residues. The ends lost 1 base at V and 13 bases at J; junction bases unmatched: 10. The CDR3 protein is CASSLERTGLAPLHF. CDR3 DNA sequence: TGTGCCAGCAGCTTAGAGAGGACAGGTTTGGCGCCCCTCCACTTT.

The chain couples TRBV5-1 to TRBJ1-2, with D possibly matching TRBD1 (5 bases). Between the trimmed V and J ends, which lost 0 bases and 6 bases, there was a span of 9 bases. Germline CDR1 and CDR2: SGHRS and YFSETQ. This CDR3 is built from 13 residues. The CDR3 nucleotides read TGCGCCAGCAGCTTGGATCAGGGTCATGGCTACACCTTC. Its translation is CASSLDQGHGYTF.

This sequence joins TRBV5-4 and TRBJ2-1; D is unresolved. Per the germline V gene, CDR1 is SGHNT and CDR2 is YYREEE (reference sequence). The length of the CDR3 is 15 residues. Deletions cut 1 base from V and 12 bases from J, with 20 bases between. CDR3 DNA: TGTGCCAGCAGCTTGCGGTCAGGCCCGATGTACGGGCAGTTCTTC. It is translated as CASSLRSGPMYGQFF.

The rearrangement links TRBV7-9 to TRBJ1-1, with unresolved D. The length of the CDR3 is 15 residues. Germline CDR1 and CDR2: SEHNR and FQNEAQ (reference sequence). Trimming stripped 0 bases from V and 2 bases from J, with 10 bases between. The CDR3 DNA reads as TGTGCCAGCAGCTTAGCTGAGGTAATTAACACTGAAGCTTTCTTT. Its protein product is CASSLAEVINTEAFF.

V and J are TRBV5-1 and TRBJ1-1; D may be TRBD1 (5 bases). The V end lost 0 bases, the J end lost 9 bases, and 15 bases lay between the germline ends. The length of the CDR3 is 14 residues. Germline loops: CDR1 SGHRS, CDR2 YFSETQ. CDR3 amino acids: CASSLGGATNKAFF. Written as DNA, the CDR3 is TGCGCCAGCAGCTTGGGTGGGGCCACAAACAAAGCTTTCTTT.

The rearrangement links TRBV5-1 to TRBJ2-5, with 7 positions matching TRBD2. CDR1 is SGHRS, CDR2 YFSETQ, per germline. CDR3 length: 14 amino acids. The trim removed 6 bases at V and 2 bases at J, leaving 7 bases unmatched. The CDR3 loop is CASTPTSRQETQYF. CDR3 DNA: TGCGCCAGCACCCCGACTAGCCGTCAAGAGACCCAGTACTTC.

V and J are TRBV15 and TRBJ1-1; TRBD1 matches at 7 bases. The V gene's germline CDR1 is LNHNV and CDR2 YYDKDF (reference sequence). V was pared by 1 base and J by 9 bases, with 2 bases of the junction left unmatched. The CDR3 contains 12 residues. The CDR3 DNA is TGTGCCACCAGCAGAGCAGGGGGGCAAGCTTTCTTT. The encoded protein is CATSRAGGQAFF.

The CDR3 DNA follows: TGTGCCAGTAGGCGAGGCTCTGGAAACACCATATATTTT. Its translation is CASRRGSGNTIYF. This chain joins TRBV19 and TRBJ1-3; D is uncertain. V was clipped by 6 bases and J by 0 bases, with 6 bases between them. The V gene's germline CDR1 is LNHDA and CDR2 SQIVND (reference sequence). The CDR3 is made up of 13 amino acids.

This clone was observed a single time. The CDR3 DNA sequence: TGTGCCAGCAGTTCGACTGGGTATATGGCTTTCTTT. This sequence encodes CASSSTGYMAFF. This chain connects TRBV6-5 to TRBJ1-1; no reliable D call. In germline, CDR1 is MNHEY, CDR2 SVGAGI. The CDR3 has 12 amino acids. V lost 4 bases, J lost 11 bases, and 14 bases lay in between.

The DNA for the CDR3 is TGTGCCAGCAGCGAGATAGGGACAGAGAGATGCACAGATACGCAGTATTTT. This codes for CASSEIGTERCTDTQYF. The V call is TRBV7-3, the J call TRBJ2-3, with TRBD1 matching over 7 bases. The CDR3 is 17 amino acids. V gave up 5 bases and J gave up 1 base; unmatched junction bases: 12. Germline CDR1 is SGHTA and CDR2 is FQGTGA.

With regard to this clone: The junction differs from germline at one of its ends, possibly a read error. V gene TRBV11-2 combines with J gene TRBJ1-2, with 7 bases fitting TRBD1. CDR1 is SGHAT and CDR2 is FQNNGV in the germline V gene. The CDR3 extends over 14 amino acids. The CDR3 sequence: CASSLGVGQMAIAF. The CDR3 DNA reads TGTGCCAGCAGCTTAGGAGTGGGACAGATGGCTATCGCCTTC.